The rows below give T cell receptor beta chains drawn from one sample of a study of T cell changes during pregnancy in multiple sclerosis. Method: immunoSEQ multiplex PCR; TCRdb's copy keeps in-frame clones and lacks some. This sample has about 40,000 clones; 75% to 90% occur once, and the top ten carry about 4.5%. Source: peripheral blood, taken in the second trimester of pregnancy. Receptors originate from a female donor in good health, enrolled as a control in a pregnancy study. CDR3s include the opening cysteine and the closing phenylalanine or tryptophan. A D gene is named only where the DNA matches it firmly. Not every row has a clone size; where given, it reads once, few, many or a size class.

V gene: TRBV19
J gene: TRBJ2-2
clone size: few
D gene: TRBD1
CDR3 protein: CASTDRDRVGAGELFF
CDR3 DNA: TGTGCCAGTACTGACCGGGACAGGGTTGGTGCCGGGGAGCTGTTTTTT

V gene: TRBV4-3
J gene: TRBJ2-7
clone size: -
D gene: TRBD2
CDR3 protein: CARGGRLAVSYEQYF
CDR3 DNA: TGCGCCAGGGGGGGTAGACTAGCGGTATCCTACGAGCAGTACTTC

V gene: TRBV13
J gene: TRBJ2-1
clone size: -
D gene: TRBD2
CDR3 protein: CASSLTPGLGRYNEQFF
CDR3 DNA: TGTGCCAGCAGCTTGACCCCGGGACTAGGCCGATACAATGAGCAGTTCTTC

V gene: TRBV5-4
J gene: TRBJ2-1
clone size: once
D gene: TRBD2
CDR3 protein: CASSSRTSGSPGWNEQFF
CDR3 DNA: TGTGCCAGCAGCTCCCGGACTAGCGGGAGCCCCGGGTGGAATGAGCAGTTCTTC

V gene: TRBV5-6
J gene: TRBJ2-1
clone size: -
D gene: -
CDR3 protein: CASNKGNEQFF
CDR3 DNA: TGTGCCAGCAATAAGGGGAATGAGCAGTTCTTC

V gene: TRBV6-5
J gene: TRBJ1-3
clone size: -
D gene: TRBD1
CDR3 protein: CASRIGTAGNTIYF
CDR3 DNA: TGTGCCAGCAGGATCGGGACAGCTGGAAACACCATATATTTT

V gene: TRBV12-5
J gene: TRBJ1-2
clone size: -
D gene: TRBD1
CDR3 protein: CASGLVAGTGAGYGYTF
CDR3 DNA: TGTGCTAGTGGTTTGGTAGCCGGGACAGGGGCTGGCTATGGCTACACCTTC

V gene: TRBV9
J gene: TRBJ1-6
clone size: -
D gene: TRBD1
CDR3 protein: CASSVEGTGGNSPLHF
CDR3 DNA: TGTGCCAGCAGCGTAGAAGGGACAGGGGGTAATTCACCCCTCCACTTT

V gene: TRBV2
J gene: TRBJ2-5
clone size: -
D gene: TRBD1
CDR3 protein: CASSEDRGFGETQYF
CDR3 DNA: TGTGCCAGCAGTGAGGACAGGGGGTTTGGGGAGACCCAGTACTTC

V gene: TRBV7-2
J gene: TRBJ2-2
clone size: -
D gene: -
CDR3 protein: CASSLDSSNTGELFF
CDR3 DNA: TGTGCCAGCAGCTTAGATAGCTCGAACACCGGGGAGCTGTTTTTT

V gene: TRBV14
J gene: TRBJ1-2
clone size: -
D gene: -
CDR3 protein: CASSQATGTGYTF
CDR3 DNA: TGTGCCAGCAGCCAAGCTACAGGAACTGGCTACACCTTC

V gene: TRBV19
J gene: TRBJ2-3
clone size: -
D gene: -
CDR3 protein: CASIGRGTDTQYF
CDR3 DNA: TGTGCCAGTATCGGCAGGGGTACCGATACGCAGTATTTT

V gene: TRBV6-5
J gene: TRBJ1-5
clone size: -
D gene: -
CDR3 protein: CASRRGSHGNQPQHF
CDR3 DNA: TGTGCCAGCCGACGAGGGTCGCATGGCAATCAGCCCCAGCATTTT

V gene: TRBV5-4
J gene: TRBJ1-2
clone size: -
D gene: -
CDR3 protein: CASSLDPGAGYTF
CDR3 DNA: TGTGCCAGCAGCTTGGACCCGGGAGCTGGCTACACCTTC

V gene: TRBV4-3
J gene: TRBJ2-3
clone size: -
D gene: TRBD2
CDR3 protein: CASSQGTSGLASTDTQYF
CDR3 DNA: TGCGCCAGCAGCCAGGGGACTAGCGGATTAGCTAGCACAGATACGCAGTATTTT

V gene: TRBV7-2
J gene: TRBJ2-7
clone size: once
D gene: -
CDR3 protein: CASLKGGAAYEQYF
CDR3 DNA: TGTGCCAGCCTCAAGGGGGGGGCAGCCTACGAGCAGTACTTC

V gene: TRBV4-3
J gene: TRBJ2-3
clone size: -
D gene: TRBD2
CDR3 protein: CASSPRTSGGGDTQYF
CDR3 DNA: TGCGCCAGCAGCCCGAGGACTAGCGGGGGGGGCGATACGCAGTATTTT

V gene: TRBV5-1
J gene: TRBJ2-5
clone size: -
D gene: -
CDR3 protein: CASSLGGGQETQYF
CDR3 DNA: TGCGCCAGCAGCTTAGGGGGGGGGCAAGAGACCCAGTACTTC

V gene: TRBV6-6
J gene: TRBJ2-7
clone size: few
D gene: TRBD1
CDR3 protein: CASSTTGGEQYF
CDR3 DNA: TGTGCCAGCAGTACGACAGGGGGCGAGCAGTACTTC

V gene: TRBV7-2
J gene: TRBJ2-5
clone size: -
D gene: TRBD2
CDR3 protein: CASSFETSGRETQYF
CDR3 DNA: TGTGCCAGCAGCTTTGAGACTAGCGGGAGAGAGACCCAGTACTTC

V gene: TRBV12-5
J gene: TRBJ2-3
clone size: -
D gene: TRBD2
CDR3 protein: CASGLREGAQYF
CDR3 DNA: TGTGCTAGTGGTTTACGGGAGGGCGCGCAGTATTTT

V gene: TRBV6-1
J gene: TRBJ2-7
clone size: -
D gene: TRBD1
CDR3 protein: CASSALPGTGGYEQYF
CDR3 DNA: TGTGCCAGCAGTGCCTTACCCGGGACAGGCGGCTACGAGCAGTACTTC

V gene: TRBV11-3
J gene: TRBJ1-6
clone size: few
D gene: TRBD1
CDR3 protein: CASSSGQGEGSPLHF
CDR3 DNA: TGTGCCAGCAGCTCCGGACAGGGTGAGGGTTCACCCCTCCACTTT

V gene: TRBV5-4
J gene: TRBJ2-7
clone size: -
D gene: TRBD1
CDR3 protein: CASSLGQGGIYEQYF
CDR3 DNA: TGTGCCAGCAGCTTGGGACAGGGGGGAATTTACGAGCAGTACTTC

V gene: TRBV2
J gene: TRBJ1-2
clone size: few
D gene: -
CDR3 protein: CASSDFGEGYTF
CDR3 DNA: TGTGCCAGCAGTGATTTCGGGGAGGGCTACACCTTC

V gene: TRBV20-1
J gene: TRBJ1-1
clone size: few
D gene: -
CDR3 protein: CSARDGPEAFF
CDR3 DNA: TGCAGTGCTAGAGATGGCCCTGAAGCTTTCTTT

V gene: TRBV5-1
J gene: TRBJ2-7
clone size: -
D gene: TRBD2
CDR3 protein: CASSPTPTSGAYEQYF
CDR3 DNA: TGCGCCAGCAGCCCCACCCCGACTAGCGGGGCCTACGAGCAGTACTTC

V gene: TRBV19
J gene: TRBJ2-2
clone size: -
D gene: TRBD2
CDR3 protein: CASSAGLAGAAGELFF
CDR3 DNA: TGTGCCAGTAGTGCGGGACTAGCGGGAGCGGCCGGGGAGCTGTTTTTT

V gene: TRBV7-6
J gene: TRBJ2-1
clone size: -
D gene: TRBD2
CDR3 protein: CASSLVRASGNEQFF
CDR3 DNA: TGTGCCAGCAGCTTAGTAAGGGCTAGCGGCAATGAGCAGTTCTTC

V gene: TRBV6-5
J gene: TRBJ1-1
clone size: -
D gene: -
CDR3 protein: CASSYQGITEAFF
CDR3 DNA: TGTGCCAGCAGTTACCAGGGGATCACTGAAGCTTTCTTT

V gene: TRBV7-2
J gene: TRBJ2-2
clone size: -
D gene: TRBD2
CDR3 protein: CASSKITSVTGELFF
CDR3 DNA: TGTGCCAGCAGCAAAATAACTAGCGTAACCGGGGAGCTGTTTTTT

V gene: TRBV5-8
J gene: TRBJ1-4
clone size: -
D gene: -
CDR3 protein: CASSLGTAINEKLFF
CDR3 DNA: TGTGCCAGCAGCTTGGGGACAGCGATTAATGAAAAACTGTTTTTT

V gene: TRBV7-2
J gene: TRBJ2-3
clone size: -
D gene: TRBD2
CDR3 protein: CASSLAASGGPSTDTQYF
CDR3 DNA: TGTGCCAGCAGCTTAGCGGCTAGCGGGGGTCCCAGCACAGATACGCAGTATTTT

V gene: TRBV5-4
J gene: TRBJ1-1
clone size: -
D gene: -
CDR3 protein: CASSGAQGPEAFF
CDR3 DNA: TGTGCCAGCAGCGGCGCACAGGGCCCTGAAGCTTTCTTT

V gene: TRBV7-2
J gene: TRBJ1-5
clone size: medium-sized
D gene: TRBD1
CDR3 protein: CASSSDRVGQPQHF
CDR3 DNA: TGTGCCAGCAGTTCTGACAGGGTCGGTCAGCCCCAGCATTTT

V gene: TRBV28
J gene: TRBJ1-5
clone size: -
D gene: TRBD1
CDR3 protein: CASSPRTGNSNQPQHF
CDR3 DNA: TGTGCCAGCAGTCCTCGGACAGGGAATAGCAATCAGCCCCAGCATTTT

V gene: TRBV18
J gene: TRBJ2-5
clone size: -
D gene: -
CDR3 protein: CASSPRNQAQETQYF
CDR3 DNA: TGTGCCAGCTCACCACGAAACCAAGCACAAGAGACCCAGTACTTC

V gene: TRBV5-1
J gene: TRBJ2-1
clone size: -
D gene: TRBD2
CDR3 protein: CASSGLGLAGVDEQFF
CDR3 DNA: TGCGCCAGCAGCGGACTGGGACTAGCGGGAGTCGATGAGCAGTTCTTC

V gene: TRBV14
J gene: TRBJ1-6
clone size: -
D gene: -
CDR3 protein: CASSQLSAGFHSPLHF
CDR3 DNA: TGTGCCAGCAGCCAACTCTCTGCAGGGTTTCATTCACCCCTCCACTTT

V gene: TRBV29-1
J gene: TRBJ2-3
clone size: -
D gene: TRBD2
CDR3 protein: CSVETGRAPDTQYF
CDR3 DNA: TGCAGCGTTGAAACCGGGAGGGCCCCAGATACGCAGTATTTT

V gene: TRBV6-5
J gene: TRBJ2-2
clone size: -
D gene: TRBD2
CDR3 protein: CASRLAGGSVGELFF
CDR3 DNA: TGTGCCAGCAGGCTAGCGGGGGGTTCGGTCGGGGAGCTGTTTTTT